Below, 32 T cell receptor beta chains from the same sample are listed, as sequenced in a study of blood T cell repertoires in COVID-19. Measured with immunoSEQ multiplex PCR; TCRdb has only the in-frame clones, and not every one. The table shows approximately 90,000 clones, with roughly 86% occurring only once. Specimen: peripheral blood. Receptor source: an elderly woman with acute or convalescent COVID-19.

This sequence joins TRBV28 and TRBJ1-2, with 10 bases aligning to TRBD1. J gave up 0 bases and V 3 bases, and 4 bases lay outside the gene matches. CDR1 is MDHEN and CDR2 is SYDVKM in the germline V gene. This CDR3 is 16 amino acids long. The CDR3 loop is CASSLDRGLANYGYTF. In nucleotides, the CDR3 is TGTGCCAGCAGTTTGGACAGGGGGTTAGCTAACTATGGCTACACCTTC.

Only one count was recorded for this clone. The CDR3 reads CASSPGLAGGSQETQYF. The CDR3 DNA reads TGTGCCAGCTCACCGGGACTAGCGGGAGGTTCCCAAGAGACCCAGTACTTC. The rearrangement uses TRBV18 and TRBJ2-5; 15 bases are shared with TRBD2. Germline CDR1 KGHSH, CDR2 LQKENI. With V trimmed by 3 bases and J by 1 base, 3 bases remained unmatched. There are 17 residues in the CDR3. The full variable domain, in which reference TRBV18 and TRBJ2-5 provide the parts outside the CDR3, is NAGVMQNPRHLVRRRGQEARLRCSPMKGHSHVYWYRQLPEEGLKFMVYLQKENIIDESGMPKERFSAEFPKEGPSILRIQQVVRGDSAAYFCASSPGLAGGSQETQYFGPGTRLLVL.

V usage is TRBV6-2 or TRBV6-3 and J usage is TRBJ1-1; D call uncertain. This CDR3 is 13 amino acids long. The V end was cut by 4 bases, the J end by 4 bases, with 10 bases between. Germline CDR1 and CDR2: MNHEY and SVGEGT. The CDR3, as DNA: TGTGCCAGCAGTTTAACAGTTCCCACTGAAGCTTTCTTT. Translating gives CASSLTVPTEAFF.

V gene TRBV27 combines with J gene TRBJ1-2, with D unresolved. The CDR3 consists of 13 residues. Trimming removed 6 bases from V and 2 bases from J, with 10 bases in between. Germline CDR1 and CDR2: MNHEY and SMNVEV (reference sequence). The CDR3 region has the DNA TGTGCCAGCAGGCGGACGGGGAACTATGGCTACACCTTC. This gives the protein CASRRTGNYGYTF.

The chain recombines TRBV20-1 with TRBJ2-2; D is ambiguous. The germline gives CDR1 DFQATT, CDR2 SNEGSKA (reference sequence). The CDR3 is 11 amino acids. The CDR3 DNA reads TGCTGCGGAGCGAACACCGGGGAGCTGTTTTTT. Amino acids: CCGANTGELFF.

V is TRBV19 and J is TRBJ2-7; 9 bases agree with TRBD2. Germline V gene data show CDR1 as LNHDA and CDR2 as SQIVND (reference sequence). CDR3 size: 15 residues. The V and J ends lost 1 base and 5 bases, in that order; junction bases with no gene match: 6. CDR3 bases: TGTGCCAGTAGTATAGGAAGCGGGAGGACCCACGAGCAGTACTTC. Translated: CASSIGSGRTHEQYF.

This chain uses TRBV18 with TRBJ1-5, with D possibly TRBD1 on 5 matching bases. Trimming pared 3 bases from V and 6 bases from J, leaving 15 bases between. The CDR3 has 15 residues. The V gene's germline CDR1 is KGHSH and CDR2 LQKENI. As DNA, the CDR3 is TGTGCCAGCTCACCCGGGGGAGAGGGAAGTCAGCCCCAGCATTTT. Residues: CASSPGGEGSQPQHF.

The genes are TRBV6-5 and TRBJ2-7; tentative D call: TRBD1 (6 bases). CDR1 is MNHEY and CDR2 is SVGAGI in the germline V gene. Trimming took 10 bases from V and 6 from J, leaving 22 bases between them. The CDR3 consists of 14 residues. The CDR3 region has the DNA TGTGCCATCCTAATACAGGGAGCGGAACGCGAGCAGTACTTC. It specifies CAILIQGAEREQYF.

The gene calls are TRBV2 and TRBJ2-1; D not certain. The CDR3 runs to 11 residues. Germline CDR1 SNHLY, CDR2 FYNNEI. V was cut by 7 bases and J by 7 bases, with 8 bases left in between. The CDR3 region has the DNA TGTGCCAGCATGGTGGAGAATGAGCAGTTCTTC. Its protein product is CASMVENEQFF.

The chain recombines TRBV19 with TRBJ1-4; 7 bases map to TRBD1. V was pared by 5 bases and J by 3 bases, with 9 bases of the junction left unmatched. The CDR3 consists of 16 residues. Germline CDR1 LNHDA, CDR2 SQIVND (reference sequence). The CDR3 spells CASSPWRGQANEKLFF. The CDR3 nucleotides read TGTGCCAGTAGTCCCTGGAGGGGGCAGGCTAATGAAAAACTGTTTTTT.

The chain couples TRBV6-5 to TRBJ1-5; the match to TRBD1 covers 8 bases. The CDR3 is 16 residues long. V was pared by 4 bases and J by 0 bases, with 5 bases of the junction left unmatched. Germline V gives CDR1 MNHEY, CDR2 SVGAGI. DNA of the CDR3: TGTGCCAGCAGTTCGGGGACAGGTTATAGCAATCAGCCCCAGCATTTT. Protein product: CASSSGTGYSNQPQHF.

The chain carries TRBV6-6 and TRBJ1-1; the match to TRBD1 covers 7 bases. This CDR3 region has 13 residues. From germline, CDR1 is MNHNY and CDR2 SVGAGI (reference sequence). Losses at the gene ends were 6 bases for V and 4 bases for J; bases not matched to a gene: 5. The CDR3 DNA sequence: TGTGCCAGCAGCGCGGACAGGATCACTGAAGCTTTCTTT. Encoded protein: CASSADRITEAFF.

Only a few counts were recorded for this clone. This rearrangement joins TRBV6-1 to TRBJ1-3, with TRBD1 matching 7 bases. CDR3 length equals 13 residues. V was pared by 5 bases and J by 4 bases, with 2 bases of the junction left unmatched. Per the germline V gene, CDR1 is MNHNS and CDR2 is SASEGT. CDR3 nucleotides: TGTGCCAGCAGTAGGGACAGCGGAAACACCATATATTTT. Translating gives CASSRDSGNTIYF.

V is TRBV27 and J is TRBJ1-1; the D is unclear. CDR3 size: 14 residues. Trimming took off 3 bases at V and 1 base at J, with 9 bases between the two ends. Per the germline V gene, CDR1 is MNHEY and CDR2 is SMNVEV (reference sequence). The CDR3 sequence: CASSFGRANTEAFF. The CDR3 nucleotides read TGTGCCAGCAGTTTCGGGCGGGCGAACACTGAAGCTTTCTTT.

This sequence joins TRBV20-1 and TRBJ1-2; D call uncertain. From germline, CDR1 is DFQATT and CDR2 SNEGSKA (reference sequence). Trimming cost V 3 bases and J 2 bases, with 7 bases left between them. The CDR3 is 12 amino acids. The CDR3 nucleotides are TGCAGTGCTAGTCTCAGGAACTATGGCTACACCTTC. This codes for CSASLRNYGYTF.

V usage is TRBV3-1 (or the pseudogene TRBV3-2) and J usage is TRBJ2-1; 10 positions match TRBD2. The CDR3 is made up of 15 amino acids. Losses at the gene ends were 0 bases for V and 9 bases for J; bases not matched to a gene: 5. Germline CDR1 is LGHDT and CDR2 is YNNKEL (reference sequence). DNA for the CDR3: TGTGCCAGCAGCCAAGATATATTAGCGGGAGGTGAGCAGTTCTTC. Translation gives CASSQDILAGGEQFF.

DNA of the CDR3: TGTGCCAGTTCCCGGGGGTCCTACGAGCAGTACTTC. Translation gives CASSRGSYEQYF. This chain uses TRBV28 with TRBJ2-7; the D gene is possibly TRBD2 (6 bases). This CDR3 is built from 12 residues. Trimming removed 9 bases from V and 1 base from J, with 10 bases in between. Germline CDR1 is MDHEN and CDR2 is SYDVKM.

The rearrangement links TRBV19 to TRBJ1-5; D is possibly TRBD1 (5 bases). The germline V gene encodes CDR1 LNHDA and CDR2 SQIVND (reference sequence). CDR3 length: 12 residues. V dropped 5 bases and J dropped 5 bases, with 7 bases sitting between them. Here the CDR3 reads CASSLGHQPQHF. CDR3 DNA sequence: TGTGCCAGTAGTCTGGGGCATCAGCCCCAGCATTTT.

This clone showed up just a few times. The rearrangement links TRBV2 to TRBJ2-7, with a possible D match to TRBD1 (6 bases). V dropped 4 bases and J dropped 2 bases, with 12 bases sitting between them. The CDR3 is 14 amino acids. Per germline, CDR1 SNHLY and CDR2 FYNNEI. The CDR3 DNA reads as TGTGCCAGCAGTGGCGACAGGTTCCCCTACGAGCAGTACTTC. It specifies CASSGDRFPYEQYF.

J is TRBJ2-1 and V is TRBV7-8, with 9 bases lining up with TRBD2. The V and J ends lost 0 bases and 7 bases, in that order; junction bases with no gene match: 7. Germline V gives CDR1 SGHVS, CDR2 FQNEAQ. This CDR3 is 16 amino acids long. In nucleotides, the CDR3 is TGTGCCAGCAGCTTAGCACTAGCGGGCGTAGGGAATGAGCAGTTCTTC. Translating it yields CASSLALAGVGNEQFF. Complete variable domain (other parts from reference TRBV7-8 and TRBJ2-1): GAGVSQSPRYKVAKRGQDVALRCDPISGHVSLFWYQQALGQGPEFLTYFQNEAQLDKSGLPSDRFFAERPEGSVSTLKIQRTQQEDSAVYLCASSLALAGVGNEQFFGPGTRLTVL.

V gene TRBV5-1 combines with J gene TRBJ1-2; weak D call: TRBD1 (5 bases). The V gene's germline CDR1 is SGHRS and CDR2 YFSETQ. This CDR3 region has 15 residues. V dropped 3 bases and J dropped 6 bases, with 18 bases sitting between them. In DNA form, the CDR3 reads TGCGCCAGCAGCTCGAATGGGCAGGGAGGGGATGGCTACACCTTC. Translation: CASSSNGQGGDGYTF.

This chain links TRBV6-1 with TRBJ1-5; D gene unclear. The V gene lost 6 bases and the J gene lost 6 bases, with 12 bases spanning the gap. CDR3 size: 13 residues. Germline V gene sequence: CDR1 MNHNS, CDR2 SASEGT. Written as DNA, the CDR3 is TGTGCCAGCAGCGGAAGGGAGGGTCAGCCCCAGCATTTT. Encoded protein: CASSGREGQPQHF.

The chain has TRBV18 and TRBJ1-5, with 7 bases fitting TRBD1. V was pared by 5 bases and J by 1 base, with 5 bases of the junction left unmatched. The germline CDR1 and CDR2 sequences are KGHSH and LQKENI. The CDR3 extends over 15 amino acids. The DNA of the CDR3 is TGTGCCAGCTCAGCCGGGACAGCCAGCAATCAGCCCCAGCATTTT. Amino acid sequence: CASSAGTASNQPQHF.

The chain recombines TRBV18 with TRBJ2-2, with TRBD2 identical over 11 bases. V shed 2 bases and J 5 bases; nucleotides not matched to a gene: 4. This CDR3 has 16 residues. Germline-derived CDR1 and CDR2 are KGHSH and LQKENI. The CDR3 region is CASSPSASGRTGELFF. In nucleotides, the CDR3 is TGTGCCAGCTCACCAAGTGCTAGCGGGAGGACCGGGGAGCTGTTTTTT.

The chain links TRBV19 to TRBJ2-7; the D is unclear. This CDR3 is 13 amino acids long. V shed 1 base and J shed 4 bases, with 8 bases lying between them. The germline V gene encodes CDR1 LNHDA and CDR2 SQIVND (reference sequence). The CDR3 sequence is CASSIGLPYEQYF. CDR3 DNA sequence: TGTGCCAGTAGTATAGGACTTCCTTACGAGCAGTACTTC.

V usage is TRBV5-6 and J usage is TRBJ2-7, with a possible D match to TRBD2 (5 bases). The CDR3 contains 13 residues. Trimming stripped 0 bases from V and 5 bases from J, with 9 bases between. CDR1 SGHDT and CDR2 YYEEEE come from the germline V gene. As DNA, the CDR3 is TGTGCCAGCAGCTTGGTTGCCGGGAACGAGCAGTACTTC. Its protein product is CASSLVAGNEQYF.

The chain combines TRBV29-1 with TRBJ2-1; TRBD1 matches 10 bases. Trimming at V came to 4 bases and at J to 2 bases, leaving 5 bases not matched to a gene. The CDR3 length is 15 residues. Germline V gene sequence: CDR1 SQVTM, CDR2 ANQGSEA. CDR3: CSVGQGATTYNEQFF. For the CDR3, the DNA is TGCAGCGTTGGACAGGGGGCGACTACCTACAATGAGCAGTTCTTC.

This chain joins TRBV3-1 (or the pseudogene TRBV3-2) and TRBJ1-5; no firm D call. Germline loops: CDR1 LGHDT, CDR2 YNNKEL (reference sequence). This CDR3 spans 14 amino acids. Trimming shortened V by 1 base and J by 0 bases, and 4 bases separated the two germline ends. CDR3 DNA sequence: TGTGCCAGCAGCCAAGCCTATAGCAATCAGCCCCAGCATTTT. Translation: CASSQAYSNQPQHF.

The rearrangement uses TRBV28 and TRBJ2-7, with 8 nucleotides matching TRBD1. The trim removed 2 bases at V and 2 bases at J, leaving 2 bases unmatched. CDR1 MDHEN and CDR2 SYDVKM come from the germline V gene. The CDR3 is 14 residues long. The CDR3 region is CASSLGTGTYEQYF. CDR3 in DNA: TGTGCCAGCAGTTTAGGGACAGGAACCTACGAGCAGTACTTC.

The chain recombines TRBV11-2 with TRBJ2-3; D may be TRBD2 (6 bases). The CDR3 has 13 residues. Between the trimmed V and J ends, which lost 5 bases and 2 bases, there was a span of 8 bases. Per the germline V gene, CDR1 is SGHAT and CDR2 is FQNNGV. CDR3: CASSRGYTDTQYF. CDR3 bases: TGTGCCAGCAGCCGGGGGTACACAGATACGCAGTATTTT.

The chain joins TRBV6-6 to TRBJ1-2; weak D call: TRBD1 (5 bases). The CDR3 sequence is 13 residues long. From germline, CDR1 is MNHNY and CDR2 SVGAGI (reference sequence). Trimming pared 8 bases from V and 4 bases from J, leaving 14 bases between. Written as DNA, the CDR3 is TGTGCCAGCCTAATGACAGCTCTCTATGGCTACACCTTC. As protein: CASLMTALYGYTF.

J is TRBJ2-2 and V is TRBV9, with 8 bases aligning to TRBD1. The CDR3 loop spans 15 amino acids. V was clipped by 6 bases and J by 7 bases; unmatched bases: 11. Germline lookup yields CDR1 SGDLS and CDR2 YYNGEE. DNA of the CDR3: TGTGCCAGCACGTTTGAGCAGGGGGCTGGCGGGGAGCTGTTTTTT. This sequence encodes CASTFEQGAGGELFF.